Each of the 30 T cell receptor beta chains below was sequenced from the same sample in a study of cytomegalovirus exposure and HLA in healthy donors. The PCR used 60 Vbeta and 13 Jbeta primers. Generated by immunoSEQ multiplex PCR, the TCRdb table keeps only in-frame clones and is missing some. In the table there are roughly 160,000 clones, around 86% of which are singletons. Sequenced: PBMCs. The receptors were sampled from a male donor in good health and CMV-seronegative.

The chain has TRBV7-9 and TRBJ2-1, with D unclear. There are 12 residues in the CDR3. Looked up from germline, CDR1 is SEHNR and CDR2 is FQNEAQ (reference sequence). V was pared by 1 base and J by 10 bases, with 8 bases between. The chain's CDR3 is CASSLDATEQFF. In DNA form, the CDR3 reads TGTGCCAGCAGCTTAGACGCAACAGAGCAGTTCTTC.

This rearrangement joins TRBV27 to TRBJ2-2, with TRBD1 matching 10 bases. Germline V lookup: CDR1 MNHEY, CDR2 SMNVEV (reference sequence). After removal of 6 bases from V and 4 bases from J, the junction contained 11 bases not matched to a gene. The CDR3 sequence is 17 residues long. As DNA, the CDR3 is TGTGCCAGCAGATTAGACAGGGGGCGGTTTGGCACCGGGGAGCTGTTTTTT. Translation: CASRLDRGRFGTGELFF.

The genes are TRBV2 and TRBJ1-1; D is undetermined. V dropped 4 bases and J dropped 8 bases, with 20 bases sitting between them. CDR1 and CDR2 from the germline V gene are SNHLY and FYNNEI. This CDR3 contains 15 residues. The CDR3 nucleotides read TGTGCCAGCAGTGTTTTCCCGAACAGTCGCGGGGAAGCTTTCTTT. Its protein product is CASSVFPNSRGEAFF. Based on the CDR3 plus reference TRBV2 and TRBJ1-1, the full variable domain is EPEVTQTPSHQVTQMGQEVILRCVPISNHLYFYWYRQILGQKVEFLVSFYNNEISEKSEIFDDQFSVERPDGSNFTLKIRSTKLEDSAMYFCASSVFPNSRGEAFFGQGTRLTVV.

The chain employs TRBV11-2 and TRBJ2-7; TRBD2 is a possible D gene (5 bases). This CDR3 comprises 15 residues. Germline CDR1 and CDR2: SGHAT and FQNNGV. The germline V and J ends were trimmed by 1 base and 2 bases, with 12 bases remaining between them. Here the CDR3 reads CASSLGRAMTYEQYF. The CDR3 DNA follows: TGTGCCAGCAGCTTAGGGCGGGCCATGACCTACGAGCAGTACTTC.

The chain links TRBV6-5 to TRBJ1-6; no definite D call. V gave up 5 bases and J gave up 7 bases, with 12 bases separating them. Germline V gene lookup returns CDR1 MNHEY and CDR2 SVGAGI. There are 14 residues in the CDR3. The CDR3 is CASSREFRNSPLHF. The CDR3 DNA follows: TGTGCCAGCAGTCGTGAGTTTAGAAATTCACCCCTCCACTTT.

The V and J genes are TRBV5-5 and TRBJ1-2, with D perhaps TRBD1 (6 bases). Looked up from germline, CDR1 is SGHKS and CDR2 is YYEKEE (reference sequence). The CDR3 has 14 residues. Trimming took 0 bases from V and 3 from J, leaving 9 bases between them. For the CDR3, the DNA is TGTGCCAGCAGCTTGGCGGGACACGACTATGGCTACACCTTC. The encoded protein is CASSLAGHDYGYTF. Together with reference TRBV5-5 and TRBJ1-2, the CDR3 gives the full variable domain: DAGVTQSPTHLIKTRGQQVTLRCSPISGHKSVSWYQQVLGQGPQFIFQYYEKEERGRGNFPDRFSARQFPNYSSELNVNALLLGDSALYLCASSLAGHDYGYTFGSGTRLTVV.

V gene TRBV9 combines with J gene TRBJ1-4; a possible D gene is TRBD1 (6 bases). Trimming took off 3 bases at V and 3 bases at J, with 12 bases between the two ends. Germline V gene lookup returns CDR1 SGDLS and CDR2 YYNGEE. This CDR3 contains 15 residues. CDR3 sequence (DNA): TGTGCCAGCAGCGAGAGGGGGTCAGCTAATGAAAAACTGTTTTTT. Its translation: CASSERGSANEKLFF.

Of note for this clone: The junction departs from germline at one end; a sequencing error may be responsible. The rearrangement uses TRBV28 and TRBJ2-2; possibly TRBD2 for D (6 bases). CDR1 and CDR2 (germline): MDHEN, SYDVKM. CDR3 length: 15 residues. Here the CDR3 reads CASCLGGSNTGELFF. The CDR3 DNA follows: TGTGCCAGCTGTTTGGGGGGTTCGAACACCGGGGAGCTGTTTTTT.

The rearrangement joins TRBV6-5 to TRBJ2-7; D call uncertain. Trimming stripped 8 bases from V and 3 bases from J, with 14 bases between. Germline CDR1 reads MNHEY; CDR2 reads SVGAGI. The CDR3 loop spans 13 amino acids. CDR3 coding DNA: TGTGCCAGCGCCCTGAGTGAGAACTACGAGCAGTACTTC. Its translation is CASALSENYEQYF.

This clone was found a few times. J is TRBJ1-2 and V is TRBV7-9, with a weak D call TRBD1 (5 bases). Germline CDR1 reads SEHNR; CDR2 reads FQNEAQ (reference sequence). The V end was cut by 5 bases, the J end by 4 bases, with 14 bases between. This CDR3 region has 14 residues. In nucleotides, the CDR3 is TGTGCCAGCAGCGAAGCCGGGACTGCCTATGGCTACACCTTC. The encoded protein is CASSEAGTAYGYTF.

V gene TRBV25-1 combines with J gene TRBJ2-1, with 12 bases lining up with TRBD2. The V segment lost 7 bases and the J segment 15 bases; nucleotides outside the gene matches: 7. In germline, CDR1 is MGHDK, CDR2 SYGVNS. The length of the CDR3 is 12 residues. The CDR3 protein is CASTTSGGVWFF. The CDR3 DNA sequence: TGTGCCAGCACGACTAGCGGGGGAGTGTGGTTCTTC.

The chain uses TRBV6-1 and TRBJ1-1; 7 nucleotides line up with TRBD1. The CDR3 has 13 amino acids. The J segment lost 0 bases and the V segment lost 7 bases, leaving 2 bases of the junction unmatched. CDR1 MNHNS and CDR2 SASEGT come from the germline V gene. This chain's CDR3 is CASKTGMNTEAFF. CDR3 DNA sequence: TGTGCCAGCAAGACAGGGATGAACACTGAAGCTTTCTTT.

V usage is TRBV4-1 and J usage is TRBJ2-1; 7 bases align to TRBD2. Germline V gene sequence: CDR1 MGHRA, CDR2 YSYEKL. The CDR3 runs 22 residues. After removal of 4 bases from V and 0 bases from J, the junction contained 24 bases not matched to a gene. The CDR3 loop reads CASSRDPWDYHEYPGSYNEQFF. The CDR3 nucleotides are TGCGCCAGCAGCCGGGACCCCTGGGACTATCACGAATATCCCGGCTCCTACAATGAGCAGTTCTTC.

The rearrangement uses TRBV7-2 and TRBJ2-3, with TRBD2 as a possible D gene (5 bases). Deletions cut 1 base from V and 2 bases from J, with 10 bases between. This CDR3 region has 15 residues. The germline V gene has CDR1 SGHTA and CDR2 FQGNSA. The chain's CDR3 is CASSLVSGYTDTQYF. DNA for the CDR3: TGTGCCAGCAGCTTAGTGTCGGGGTACACAGATACGCAGTATTTT.

The chain is built from TRBV13 and TRBJ2-1; D ambiguous. The CDR3 consists of 13 residues. Per germline, CDR1 PRHDT and CDR2 FYEKMQ (reference sequence). V shed 1 base and J shed 5 bases, with 6 bases lying between them. CDR3 coding DNA: TGTGCCAGCAGCTTAGCACTTAACAATGAGCAGTTCTTC. Protein product: CASSLALNNEQFF.

The V gene is TRBV6-1, the J gene TRBJ1-5; D is perhaps TRBD1 (6 bases). This CDR3 contains 14 residues. Germline V lookup: CDR1 MNHNS, CDR2 SASEGT. V shed 7 bases and J shed 0 bases, with 10 bases lying between them. CDR3: CASTGQHSNQPQHF. Here the CDR3 DNA reads TGTGCCAGCACAGGACAGCATAGCAATCAGCCCCAGCATTTT.

The chain links TRBV5-1 to TRBJ2-1; 11 nucleotides align to TRBD2. CDR3 length: 17 residues. The J segment lost 0 bases and the V segment lost 1 base, leaving 3 bases of the junction unmatched. Germline V gives CDR1 SGHRS, CDR2 YFSETQ. The CDR3 region has the DNA TGCGCCAGCAGCTTGTCCCTAGCGGGGGGCTCCTACAATGAGCAGTTCTTC. This gives the protein CASSLSLAGGSYNEQFF.

The genes are TRBV7-9 and TRBJ2-7; 9 bases are shared with TRBD1. Germline-derived CDR1 and CDR2 are SEHNR and FQNEAQ (reference sequence). The J segment lost 2 bases and the V segment lost 4 bases, leaving 6 bases of the junction unmatched. CDR3 length: 15 amino acids. CDR3 bases: TGTGCCAGCAGCTACCGGGACAGGGTTACCTACGAGCAGTACTTC. It translates to CASSYRDRVTYEQYF.

V usage is TRBV9 and J usage is TRBJ2-2; D call uncertain. Germline values: CDR1 SGDLS, CDR2 YYNGEE. The CDR3 spans 14 residues. V lost 4 bases and J lost 4, with 11 bases in between. CDR3 nucleotide sequence: TGTGCCAGCAGCTACTCCGCAGGCACCGGGGAGCTGTTTTTT. It codes for CASSYSAGTGELFF. Looking up the rest from reference TRBV9 and TRBJ2-2 gives the full variable domain: DSGVTQTPKHLITATGQRVTLRCSPRSGDLSVYWYQQSLDQGLQFLIQYYNGEERAKGNILERFSAQQFPDLHSELNLSSLELGDSALYFCASSYSAGTGELFFGEGSRLTVL.

The chain recombines TRBV7-8 with TRBJ2-7, with D unclear. Trimming pared 5 bases from V and 5 bases from J, leaving 10 bases between. CDR3 length: 12 residues. Germline assignment: CDR1 SGHVS and CDR2 FQNEAQ. This CDR3 reads CASSPRVHEQYF. CDR3 DNA: TGTGCCAGCAGCCCACGCGTCCACGAGCAGTACTTC.

J is TRBJ2-5 and V is TRBV5-4; D possibly corresponds to TRBD2 (7 bases). Looked up from germline, CDR1 is SGHNT and CDR2 is YYREEE (reference sequence). The CDR3 is made up of 15 amino acids. V was pared by 0 bases and J by 1 base, with 10 bases between. The CDR3: CASSLEGGAQETQYF. In DNA, the CDR3 is TGTGCCAGCAGCTTGGAGGGGGGGGCCCAAGAGACCCAGTACTTC.

The table lists this clone with a count of one. V usage is TRBV11-2 and J usage is TRBJ2-6, with a tentative D call TRBD1 (7 bases). Germline CDR1 is SGHAT and CDR2 is FQNNGV. V lost 3 bases and J lost 0, with 15 bases in between. This CDR3 contains 18 residues. The CDR3 bases are TGTGCCAGCAGCTTCTCCAGCCAGGGGGGCTCTGGGGCCAACGTCCTGACTTTC. Translation: CASSFSSQGGSGANVLTF.

The J gene is TRBJ2-7, the V gene TRBV7-9; 8 nucleotides line up with TRBD2. CDR1 and CDR2 from the germline V gene are SEHNR and FQNEAQ (reference sequence). The CDR3 runs to 15 residues. V lost 4 bases and J lost 2; bases outside the gene matches: 7. Here the CDR3 DNA reads TGTGCCAGCAGCTCGACCTCAGCGGGGGCCTACGAGCAGTACTTC. It translates to CASSSTSAGAYEQYF.

This clone was detected only once. The chain links TRBV5-1 to TRBJ1-3, with a possible D match to TRBD1 (6 bases). The CDR3 is 14 residues long. V dropped 4 bases and J dropped 4 bases, with 12 bases sitting between them. The V gene's germline CDR1 is SGHRS and CDR2 YFSETQ. The CDR3 DNA sequence: TGCGCCAGCAGCGTAGGGACATCCGGAAACACCATATATTTT. It translates to CASSVGTSGNTIYF.

The rearrangement uses TRBV4-1 and TRBJ2-5; no clear D gene. CDR1 is MGHRA, CDR2 YSYEKL, per germline. This CDR3 has 16 amino acids. The V end was cut by 4 bases, the J end by 0 bases, with 15 bases between. Written as DNA, the CDR3 is TGCGCCAGCAGCCCCACAGAATCCCTGGACCAAGAGACCCAGTACTTC. Translation gives CASSPTESLDQETQYF.

This clone has just one count. This chain links TRBV7-2 with TRBJ1-4; TRBD1 agrees at 9 bases. Germline V gives CDR1 SGHTA, CDR2 FQGNSA. J lost 12 bases, V lost 4 bases, and 9 bases had no gene match. CDR3 size: 14 residues. CDR3 loop: CASSSAGTGSQLFF. The CDR3 DNA sequence: TGTGCCAGCAGCTCCGCCGGGACAGGGAGTCAACTGTTTTTT.

The DNA of the CDR3 is TGTGCCATCAGTGGGCCCACCGGAGCGGGAGACAATGAGCAGTTCTTC. Its protein product is CAISGPTGAGDNEQFF. The chain is built from TRBV10-3 and TRBJ2-1; TRBD2 matches 8 bases. V lost 4 bases and J lost 5; bases outside the gene matches: 10. The length of the CDR3 is 16 residues. Germline V gene sequence: CDR1 ENHRY, CDR2 SYGVKD.

Regarding this clone: The same CDR3 can be traced to other DNA sequences in this sample. The V call is TRBV6-1, the J call TRBJ1-5, with TRBD1 matching 10 bases. This CDR3 region has 16 residues. Unmatched junction bases numbered 10, after V lost 4 bases and J lost 7 bases. Germline CDR1 is MNHNS and CDR2 is SASEGT. The CDR3 here is CASSGGTGEGRQPQHF. The CDR3 bases are TGTGCCAGCAGTGGAGGGACAGGGGAAGGAAGACAGCCCCAGCATTTT.

This chain connects TRBV6-5 to TRBJ2-3, with D possibly being TRBD2 (6 bases). The CDR3 is 11 residues long. Germline V CDR1 and CDR2: MNHEY, SVGAGI. Trimming removed 4 bases from V and 10 bases from J, with 9 bases in between. CDR3 amino acids: CASSSSVAQYF. In DNA form, the CDR3 reads TGTGCCAGCAGTTCTAGCGTTGCGCAGTATTTT.

V and J are TRBV6-5 and TRBJ2-7, with 10 bases identical to TRBD2. The CDR3 is 14 residues long. V lost 11 bases to trimming and J lost 2 bases; unmatched junction nucleotides: 9. Germline-derived CDR1 and CDR2 are MNHEY and SVGAGI. The CDR3 here is CAGTSGTSAYEQYF. As DNA, the CDR3 is TGTGCCGGAACCTCCGGGACTAGCGCCTACGAGCAGTACTTC.